Described below is a single T cell receptor beta chain sequence and its context. These data belong to a study of blood T cell repertoires in COVID-19. About the study: Researchers got acute and convalescent COVID-19 samples from the United States, Italy and Spain. Sample material is recorded as cDNA or gDNA derived from T cells, B-cell-depleted T cells, or PBMCs.

Original methodology: Cell counts per sample came from amplifying reference gene primers. TCRdb keeps only in-frame clones here, not all; method: immunoSEQ multiplex PCR. D and trimming were read from the DNA, whereas the V and J calls and clone size are those reported in that table. The data contain 80,000 to 95,000 clones, about 83% of them singletons. Germline V CDR1 and CDR2: ENHRY, SYGVKD. V was trimmed by 6 bases and J by 8 bases, leaving 17 bases between them. This CDR3 comprises 15 residues. Material: peripheral blood. The V and J genes are TRBV10-3 and TRBJ1-6; TRBD1 might be the D (5 bases). The TCR was taken from a woman in her seventies with acute or convalescent COVID-19. Here the CDR3 reads CAISQTVDGYSPLHF. The CDR3 bases are TGTGCCATCAGCCAGACAGTGGATGGTTATTCACCCCTCCACTTT.